This T cell receptor (beta chain) was captured by sequencing in a study of technical replicates of blood from four donors. V lost 8 bases and J lost 3; bases outside the gene matches: 9. Germline CDR1 and CDR2: MDHEN and SYDVKM. The CDR3 is made up of 15 amino acids. Using immunoSEQ multiplex PCR, the repertoire was profiled, and TCRdb retains in-frame clones only, with some absent. The sample includes around 100,000 clones, around 93% of them seen just once. This clone showed up just once. Sequenced input: T cells isolated from PBMCs. The sequence came from a human donor in good health. V and J are TRBV28 and TRBJ2-1; TRBD2 agrees at 8 bases. The CDR3: CASPPTSGSYNEQFF. CDR3 in DNA: TGTGCCAGCCCACCAACTAGCGGCAGCTACAATGAGCAGTTCTTC.